The rows below give T cell receptor beta chains drawn from one sample of a study of T cell repertoires in cytomegalovirus infection. In TCRdb, the reads were re-called with MiXCR into one record per CDR3 protein. The sample lists about 180,000 distinct CDR3 sequences; approximately 15% were seen once. Sequenced sample: PBMCs. These receptors were collected from a human donor in good health (CMV status not recorded). Some clones in this sample may be carry-over from other donors' samples. Both conserved end residues are part of each CDR3. Fields, in order: J gene, clone size, D gene, V gene, CDR3 protein, CDR3 DNA. The D gene is left open where the match is weak. Rows may omit the clone size; those that give it use once, few, many or a size class.

TRBJ2-1 many TRBD2 TRBV7-2 CASSRYLLAGYYNEQFF TGTGCCAGCAGCCGCTACTTGCTAGCGGGGTATTACAATGAGCAGTTCTTC
TRBJ1-5 . . TRBV19 CASSIGAGKSNQPQHF TGTGCCAGTAGTATCGGTGCAGGAAAAAGCAATCAGCCCCAGCATTTT
TRBJ1-1 . . TRBV29-1 CSVEGQGTRGMNTEAFF TGCAGCGTTGAAGGGCAGGGGACGCGAGGGATGAACACTGAAGCTTTCTTT
TRBJ2-2 many . TRBV11-1 CASSSEITGELFF TGTGCCAGCAGCTCTGAAATCACCGGGGAGCTGTTTTTT
TRBJ2-7 many . TRBV7-2 CASSLANLVQTYEQYF TGTGCCAGCAGCTTAGCCAACCTCGTCCAGACCTACGAGCAGTACTTC
TRBJ1-1 many . TRBV11-2 CASSFRRETRTEAFF TGTGCCAGCAGCTTCCGCAGGGAGACTAGGACTGAAGCTTTCTTT
TRBJ1-5 . . TRBV29-1 CSVAREAGQPQHF TGCAGCGTTGCCCGGGAGGCGGGCCAGCCCCAGCATTTT
TRBJ2-1 many TRBD1 TRBV7-7 CASSTGRGLNEQFF TGTGCTAGCAGCACTGGCAGGGGGCTTAATGAGCAGTTCTTC
TRBJ2-2 many . TRBV7-2 CASSTPNTGELFF TGTGCCAGCAGCACCCCGAACACCGGGGAGCTGTTTTTT
TRBJ2-3 few . TRBV29-1 CSVIRDPGTDTQYF TGCAGCGTTATACGGGACCCCGGCACAGATACGCAGTATTTT
TRBJ2-2 many . TRBV12-3/TRBV12-4 CASSPTRSTGELFF TGTGCCAGCAGCCCCACCCGAAGCACCGGGGAGCTGTTTTTT
TRBJ1-4 many TRBD1 TRBV7-2 CASSPGTGGTWELFF TGTGCCAGCAGCCCGGGGACAGGGGGGACGTGGGAACTGTTTTTT
TRBJ2-3 . TRBD1 TRBV20-1 CSVRGQGVDTQYF TGCAGTGTCAGGGGACAGGGGGTAGATACGCAGTATTTT
TRBJ2-5 once . TRBV5-1 CASSEGIQETQYF TGCGCCAGCAGCGAGGGGATACAAGAGACCCAGTACTTC
TRBJ1-1 many TRBD1 TRBV19 CASDRGLNTVDTEAFF TGTGCCAGTGACAGGGGCCTCAACACCGTGGACACTGAAGCTTTCTTT
TRBJ2-5 . TRBD2 TRBV3-1 CASSQGLAAGQETQYF TGTGCCAGCAGCCAGGGACTAGCGGCGGGGCAAGAGACCCAGTACTTC
TRBJ2-3 many TRBD2 TRBV7-8 CASSLTSRSTDTQYF TGTGCCAGCAGCTTGACTAGCCGAAGCACAGATACGCAGTATTTT
TRBJ2-2 many . TRBV6-2/TRBV6-3 CASKGRGRNTGELFF TGTGCCAGCAAGGGAAGAGGGAGGAACACCGGGGAGCTGTTTTTT
TRBJ1-6 . . TRBV7-9 CASSPGTGRSPLHF TGTGCCAGCAGCCCAGGGACTGGGCGGTCACCCCTCCACTTT
TRBJ1-1 . . TRBV7-2 CASSSHRVGNTEAFF TGTGCCAGCAGCTCACACAGGGTCGGAAACACTGAAGCTTTCTTT
TRBJ2-7 . TRBD2 TRBV24-1 CATSDNSGRAYEQYF TGTGCCACCAGTGATAACAGCGGGAGGGCCTACGAGCAGTACTTC
TRBJ2-3 many TRBD2 TRBV19 CASSIGLAGVTDTQYF TGTGCCAGTAGTATCGGACTAGCGGGAGTAACAGATACGCAGTATTTT
TRBJ2-7 few . TRBV28 CASSSPIGGRLFTYEQYF TGTGCCAGCAGTTCCCCTATAGGAGGTCGATTATTTACCTACGAGCAGTACTTC
TRBJ2-1 few TRBD1 TRBV6-2/TRBV6-3 CASSYSKDRVREQFF TGTGCCAGCAGTTACTCGAAGGACAGGGTGCGCGAGCAGTTCTTC
TRBJ1-4 many TRBD1 TRBV7-8 CASSLDEAGGIEKLFF TGTGCCAGCAGCTTAGACGAAGCAGGGGGTATTGAAAAACTGTTTTTT
TRBJ1-1 many TRBD1 TRBV6-1 CASRAHEGAGGTEAFF TGTGCCAGCAGGGCCCACGAGGGGGCAGGAGGCACTGAAGCTTTCTTT
TRBJ1-2 many . TRBV7-3 CASSATGNYGYTF TGTGCCAGCAGCGCTACAGGGAACTATGGCTACACCTTC